The T cell receptor beta chain under discussion was sequenced for a study of glioma-infiltrating T cells after dendritic cell vaccination (dated by TCRdb to about 2016). The study in broad terms: A cohort of roughly 15 glioblastoma patients from Phase I and II dendritic cell vaccination trials was included, of whom 9 were newly diagnosed and 6 had recurrent disease. Deep sequencing of TCR beta CDR3 regions was used to quantify tumor-infiltrating lymphocyte content and compare tumor and blood repertoires in dendritic cell-vaccinated glioblastoma patients. Autologous tumor lysate-pulsed dendritic cell vaccination was administered to the patients between 2003 and 2012. The vaccine consisted of monocyte-derived dendritic cells cultured about 7 days with IL-4 and GM-CSF, then pulsed overnight with autologous tumor lysate. Survival after dendritic cell vaccination was correlated with TCR sequencing metrics, including TIL content and tumor-blood repertoire overlap. Each patient was given three intradermal dendritic cell vaccine injections, spaced two weeks apart, in the arm below the axilla. Summary of the overall study and its limitations: Longer time to progression and overall survival after dendritic cell vaccination were predicted by higher estimated pretreatment TIL content. The response model built on TCR overlap across three groups was characterized as speculative, with prospective validation still needed. No direct relationship between TCR clonality and survival was found, suggesting a diverse polyclonal response may matter. The cohort was small and heterogeneous, few patients had complete blood and tumor sets, and even fewer had initial-recurrent tumor pairs.

On this clone itself: The clone's antigen remains unknown. Base-call qualities are not available, and no considerably larger clone is one nucleotide away.

In the paper's terms, the time point label means: after dendritic cell vaccination, including at tumor progression/relapse. To be selected, patients needed enough residual fresh-frozen tumor tissue and more than two years of available survival data. Molecular status otherwise varied across the glioblastoma patients, but none of them carried an isocitrate dehydrogenase mutation. PBMC were collected before vaccination, two weeks after the third vaccination, and at tumor progression if tumor progression occurred. The Qiagen DNeasy Blood extraction Kit was used to extract genomic DNA. TCRB CDR3 regions were amplified from approximately 2 ug genomic DNA, or all available DNA if less, using the immunoSEQ assay. The multiplex PCR relied on 60 forward primers for TCR V beta segments and 13 reverse primers for J beta segments. Synthetic control templates were spiked into each sample at limiting dilution to estimate reads per starting template. The Illumina HiSeq System generated sequencing reads of 87 bp. In the paper's pipeline: To remove PCR and sequencing errors, closely related sequences were merged with a nearest neighbor algorithm. TCR overlap was defined as the percentage of unique tumor TCR beta sequences that were also present in the same patient's peripheral blood. TCRdb mirrors the immuneACCESS table, restricted to in-frame sequences. Some clones are absent from its copies; in checked studies, under half trace to an unresolved V gene, and the reason for the others is unknown. The V and J calls and clone size are taken from that table; D and trimming were inferred from the DNA. The sample contains 100,000 or so clones, less than 90% of them found a single time. In total, the top ten clones hold about 5% of the sample.

This receptor was taken from a human donor with glioblastoma. The specimen comprised blood, sampled after dendritic cell vaccination.

The CDR3 is CASSEAGRRTNEKLFF. The DNA sequence follows: TGTGCCAGCAGTGAAGCGGGCAGGCGCACTAATGAAAAACTGTTTTTT. The sequence is built from TRBV2 and TRBJ1-4, with an unclear D gene assignment. The germline V gene sets CDR1 to SNHLY and CDR2 to FYNNEI. The CDR3 sequence holds 16 residues, the cysteine and phenylalanine included. CDR3 DNA is the only sequence kept; it has 48 bases, read in frame from the first base. The trim is 0 bases for V and 2 bases for J, with a gap of 10 bases between the germline ends.